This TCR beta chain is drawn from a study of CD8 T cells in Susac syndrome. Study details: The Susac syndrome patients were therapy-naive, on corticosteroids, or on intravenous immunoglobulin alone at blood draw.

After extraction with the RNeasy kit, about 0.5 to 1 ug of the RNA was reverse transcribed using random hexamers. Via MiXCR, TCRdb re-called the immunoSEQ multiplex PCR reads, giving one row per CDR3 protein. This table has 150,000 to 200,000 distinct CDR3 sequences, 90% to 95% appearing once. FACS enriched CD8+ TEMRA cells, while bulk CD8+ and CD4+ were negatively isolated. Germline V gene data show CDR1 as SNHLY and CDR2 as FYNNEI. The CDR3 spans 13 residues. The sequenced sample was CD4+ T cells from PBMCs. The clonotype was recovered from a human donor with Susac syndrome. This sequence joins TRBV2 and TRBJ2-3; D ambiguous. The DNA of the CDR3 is TGTGCTTCAGAGGCGTCGGGCACAGATACGCAGTATTTT. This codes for CASEASGTDTQYF.